This T cell receptor beta chain was recovered during a study of vaccination effects on CD4 cells after COVID-19. CDR3 size: 13 residues. Trimming took 2 bases from V and 7 from J, leaving 9 bases between them. The V gene's germline CDR1 is ENHRY and CDR2 SYGVKD. As regards this clone: Its matching antigen is unknown.

Sequencing in the ViraFEST assay came after antigen-specific CD4+ T cells had been expanded with viral peptide pools, which were used to stimulate PBMC. CD4+ T cell isolation took place after 10 days of culture. The participants, recipients of two vaccine doses, got either BNT162b2 or mRNA-1273. The protocol was immunoSEQ multiplex PCR, while the TCRdb copy is restricted to in-frame clones and leaves out a portion. The sample lists tens of thousands of clones; more than 60% were seen once. The TCR sequence derives from a human donor who received a COVID-19 vaccine. The rearrangement uses TRBV10-3 and TRBJ2-1; D gene ambiguous. Sequences were derived from CD4+ T cells from PBMCs cultured with SARS-CoV-2 spike peptides, sampled after COVID-19 vaccination. Here the CDR3 DNA reads TGTGCCATCAGTGAGACCCTCGGAAATGAGCAGTTCTTC. Amino acids: CAISETLGNEQFF.